This entry concerns a single T cell receptor beta chain. There is no known antigen for this receptor. Per-base qualities were not stored, and no clone one base away is much larger. Trimming takes 1 base off V and 14 bases off J; junction bases not matched to a gene: 15. Including cysteine and phenylalanine, the CDR3 has 15 amino acids. The CDR3 DNA has 45 bases and is translated from base 1. Libraries came from PCR. Sequenced using an Illumina HiSeq 2500. To normalize quantification of the TCRbeta repertoire, the TCR libraries were built with molecular barcoding that relied on unique molecular identifiers. TCRdb applied fastp at Q25 and MiXCR to the public reads, then kept only in-frame beta chains. Identical CDR3 proteins give one entry, which carries the most common genes and DNA. Counted in this sample were over 150,000 distinct CDR3 sequences; about 14% of them appeared once. The top ten clonotypes cover around 13% of the sample.

The source of the sample is a study of T-cell reconstitution after alpha-beta-depleted transplantation in children (dated by TCRdb to about 2016). About the full investigation: The study quantitatively tracked T-cell immune reconstitution after TCRalphabeta/CD19-depleted allogeneic hematopoietic cell transplantation in children using TCR repertoire profiling.

The sequence was collected from a human donor who donated a stem cell graft to a child with acute lymphoblastic leukemia. The starting material was PBMCs from the stem cell graft donor, obtained from the stem cell graft. This chain is built from TRBV12-3 or TRBV12-4 and TRBJ2-3, with TRBD2 identical over 7 junction bases. The DNA sequence follows: TGTGCCAGCAGTTTAGGGGCCGGGATGGGCCGCGGGAGGTATTTT. Its protein product is CASSLGAGMGRGRYF.